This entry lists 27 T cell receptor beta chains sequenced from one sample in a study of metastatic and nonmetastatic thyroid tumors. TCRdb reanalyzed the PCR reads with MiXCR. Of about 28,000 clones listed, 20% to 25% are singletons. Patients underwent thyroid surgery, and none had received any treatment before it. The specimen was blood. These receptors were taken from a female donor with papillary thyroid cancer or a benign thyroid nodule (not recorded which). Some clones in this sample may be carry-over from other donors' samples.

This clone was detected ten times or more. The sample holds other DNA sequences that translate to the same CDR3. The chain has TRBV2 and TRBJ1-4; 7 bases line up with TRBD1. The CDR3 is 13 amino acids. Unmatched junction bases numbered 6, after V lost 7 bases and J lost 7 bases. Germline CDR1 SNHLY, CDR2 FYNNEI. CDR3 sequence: CASKGAGGEKLFF. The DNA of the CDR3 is TGTGCCAGCAAGGGGGCAGGGGGTGAAAAACTGTTTTTT.

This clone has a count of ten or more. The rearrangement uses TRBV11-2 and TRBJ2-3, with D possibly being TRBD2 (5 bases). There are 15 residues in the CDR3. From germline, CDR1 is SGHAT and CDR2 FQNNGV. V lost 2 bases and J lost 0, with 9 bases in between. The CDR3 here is CASSLMGGSTDTQYF. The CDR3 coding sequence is TGTGCCAGCAGCTTAATGGGCGGGAGCACAGATACGCAGTATTTT.

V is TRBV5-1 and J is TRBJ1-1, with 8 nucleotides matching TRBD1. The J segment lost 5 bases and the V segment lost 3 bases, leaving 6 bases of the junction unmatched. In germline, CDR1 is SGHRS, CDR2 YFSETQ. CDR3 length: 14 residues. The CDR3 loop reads CASSYGQGGTEAFF. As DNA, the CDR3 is TGCGCCAGCAGCTACGGACAGGGCGGGACTGAAGCTTTCTTT. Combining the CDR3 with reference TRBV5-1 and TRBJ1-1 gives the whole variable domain KAGVTQTPRYLIKTRGQQVTLSCSPISGHRSVSWYQQTPGQGLQFLFEYFSETQRNKGNFPGRFSGRQFSNSRSEMNVSTLELGDSALYLCASSYGQGGTEAFFGQGTRLTVV.

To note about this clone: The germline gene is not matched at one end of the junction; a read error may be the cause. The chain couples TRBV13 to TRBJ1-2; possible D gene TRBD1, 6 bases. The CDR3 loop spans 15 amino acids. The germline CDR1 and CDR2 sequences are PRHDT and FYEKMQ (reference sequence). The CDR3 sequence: CAGSSLDSTNYGYTF. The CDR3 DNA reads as TGTGCCGGCAGCTCCCTGGACAGCACTAACTATGGCTACACCTTC.

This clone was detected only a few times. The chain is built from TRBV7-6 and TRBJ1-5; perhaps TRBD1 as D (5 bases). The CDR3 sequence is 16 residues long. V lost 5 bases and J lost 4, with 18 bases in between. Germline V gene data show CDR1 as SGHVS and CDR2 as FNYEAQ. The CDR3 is CASSLWGGDTNQPQHF. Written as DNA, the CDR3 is TGTGCCAGCAGCCTTTGGGGGGGGGATACAAATCAGCCCCAGCATTTT.

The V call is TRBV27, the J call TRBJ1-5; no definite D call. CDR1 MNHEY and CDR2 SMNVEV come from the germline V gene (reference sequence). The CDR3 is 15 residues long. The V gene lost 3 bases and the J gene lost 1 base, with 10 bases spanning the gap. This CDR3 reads CASSLVMGSNQPQHF. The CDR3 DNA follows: TGTGCCAGCAGTTTGGTAATGGGGAGCAATCAGCCCCAGCATTTT.

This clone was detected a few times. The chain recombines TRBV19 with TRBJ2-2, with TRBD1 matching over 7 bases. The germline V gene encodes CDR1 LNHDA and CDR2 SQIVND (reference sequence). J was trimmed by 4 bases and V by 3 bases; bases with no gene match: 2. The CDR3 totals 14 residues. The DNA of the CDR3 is TGTGCCAGTAGTATGACAGGGAGCACCGGGGAGCTGTTTTTT. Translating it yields CASSMTGSTGELFF. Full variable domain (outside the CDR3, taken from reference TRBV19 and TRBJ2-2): DGGITQSPKYLFRKEGQNVTLSCEQNLNHDAMYWYRQDPGQGLRLIYYSQIVNDFQKGDIAEGYSVSREKKESFPLTVTSAQKNPTAFYLCASSMTGSTGELFFGEGSRLTVL.

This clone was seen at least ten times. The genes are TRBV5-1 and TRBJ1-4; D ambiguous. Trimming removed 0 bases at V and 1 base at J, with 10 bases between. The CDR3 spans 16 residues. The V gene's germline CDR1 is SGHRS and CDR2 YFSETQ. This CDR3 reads CASSLAPPGTNEKLFF. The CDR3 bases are TGCGCCAGCAGCTTGGCCCCCCCGGGAACTAATGAAAAACTGTTTTTT.

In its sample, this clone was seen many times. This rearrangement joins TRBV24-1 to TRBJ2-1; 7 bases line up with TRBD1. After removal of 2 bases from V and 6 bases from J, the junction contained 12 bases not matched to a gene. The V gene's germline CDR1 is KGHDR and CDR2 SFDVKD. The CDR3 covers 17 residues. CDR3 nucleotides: TGTGCCACCAGTGATTGGAAGACAGGGTATGGGCGCAATGAGCAGTTCTTC. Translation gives CATSDWKTGYGRNEQFF.

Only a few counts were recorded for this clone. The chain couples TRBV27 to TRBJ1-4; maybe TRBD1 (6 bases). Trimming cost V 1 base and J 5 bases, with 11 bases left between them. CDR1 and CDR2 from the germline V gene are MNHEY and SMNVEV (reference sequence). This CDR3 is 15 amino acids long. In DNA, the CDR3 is TGTGCCAGCAGTTTATTAGGGGGGCAGAATGAAAAACTGTTTTTT. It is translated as CASSLLGGQNEKLFF.

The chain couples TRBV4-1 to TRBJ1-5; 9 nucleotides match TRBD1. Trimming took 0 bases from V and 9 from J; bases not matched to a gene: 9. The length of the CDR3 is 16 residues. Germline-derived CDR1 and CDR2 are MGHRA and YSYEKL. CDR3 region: CASSQDAGTGTPPQHF. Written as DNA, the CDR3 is TGCGCCAGCAGCCAAGATGCCGGGACAGGGACTCCGCCCCAGCATTTT.

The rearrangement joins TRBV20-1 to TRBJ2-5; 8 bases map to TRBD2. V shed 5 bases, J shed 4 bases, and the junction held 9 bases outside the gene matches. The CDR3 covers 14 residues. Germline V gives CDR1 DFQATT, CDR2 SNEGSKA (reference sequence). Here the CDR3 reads CSASRREALETQYF. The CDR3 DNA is TGCAGTGCTTCCCGGCGGGAGGCGTTAGAGACCCAGTACTTC.

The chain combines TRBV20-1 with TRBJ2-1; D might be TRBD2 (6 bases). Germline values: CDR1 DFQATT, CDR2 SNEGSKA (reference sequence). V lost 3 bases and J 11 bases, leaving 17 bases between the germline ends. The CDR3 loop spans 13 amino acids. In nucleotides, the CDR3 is TGCAGTGCTAGGGACGGGAGAGTTGAAAAGCAGTTCTTC. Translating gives CSARDGRVEKQFF.

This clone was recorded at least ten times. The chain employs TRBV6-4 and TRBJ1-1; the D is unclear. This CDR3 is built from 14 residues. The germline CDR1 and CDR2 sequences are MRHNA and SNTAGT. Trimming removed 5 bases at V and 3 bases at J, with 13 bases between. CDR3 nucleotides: TGTGCCAGCAGTCAGACTGGGATGGACACTGAAGCTTTCTTT. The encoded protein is CASSQTGMDTEAFF.

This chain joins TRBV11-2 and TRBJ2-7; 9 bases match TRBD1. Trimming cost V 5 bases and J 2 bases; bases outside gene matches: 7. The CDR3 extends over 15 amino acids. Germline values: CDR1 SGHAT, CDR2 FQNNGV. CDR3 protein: CASSAGTGRTYEQYF. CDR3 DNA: TGTGCCAGCAGCGCCGGGACAGGGAGGACCTACGAGCAGTACTTC.

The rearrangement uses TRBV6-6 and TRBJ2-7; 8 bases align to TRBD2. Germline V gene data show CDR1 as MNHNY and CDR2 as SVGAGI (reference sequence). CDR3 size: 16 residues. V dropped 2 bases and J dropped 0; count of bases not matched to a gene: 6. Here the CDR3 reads CASSYMVTSGSYEQYF. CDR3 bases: TGTGCCAGCAGTTACATGGTAACTAGCGGCTCCTACGAGCAGTACTTC.

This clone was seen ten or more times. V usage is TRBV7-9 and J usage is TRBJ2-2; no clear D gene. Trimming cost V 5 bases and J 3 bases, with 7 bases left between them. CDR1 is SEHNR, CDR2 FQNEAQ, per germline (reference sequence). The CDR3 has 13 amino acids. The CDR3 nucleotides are TGTGCCAGCAGCATTCCCGACACCGGGGAGCTGTTTTTT. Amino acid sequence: CASSIPDTGELFF.

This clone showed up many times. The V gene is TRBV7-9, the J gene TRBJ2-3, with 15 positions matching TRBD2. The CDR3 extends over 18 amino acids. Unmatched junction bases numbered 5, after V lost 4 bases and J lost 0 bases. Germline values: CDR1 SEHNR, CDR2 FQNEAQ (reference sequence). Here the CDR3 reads CASSSGLAGGLSTDTQYF. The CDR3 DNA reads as TGTGCCAGCAGCTCGGGACTAGCGGGGGGCCTTAGCACAGATACGCAGTATTTT.

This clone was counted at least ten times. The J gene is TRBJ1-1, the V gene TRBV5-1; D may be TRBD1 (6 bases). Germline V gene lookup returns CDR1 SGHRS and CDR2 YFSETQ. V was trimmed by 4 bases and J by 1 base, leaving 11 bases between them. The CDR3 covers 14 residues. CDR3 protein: CASSAQQGNTEAFF. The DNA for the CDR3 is TGCGCCAGCAGCGCCCAACAGGGGAACACTGAAGCTTTCTTT.

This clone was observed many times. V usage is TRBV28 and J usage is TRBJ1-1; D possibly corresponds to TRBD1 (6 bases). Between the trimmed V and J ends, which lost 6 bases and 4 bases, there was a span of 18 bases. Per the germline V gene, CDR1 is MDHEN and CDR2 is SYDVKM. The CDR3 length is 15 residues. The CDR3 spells CASRGTGAVGTEAFF. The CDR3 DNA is TGTGCCAGCAGGGGAACGGGGGCCGTGGGCACTGAAGCTTTCTTT.

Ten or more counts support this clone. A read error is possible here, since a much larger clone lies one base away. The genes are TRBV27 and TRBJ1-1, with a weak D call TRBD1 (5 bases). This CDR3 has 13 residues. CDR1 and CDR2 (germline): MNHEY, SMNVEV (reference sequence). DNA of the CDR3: TGTGCCAGCAGTCGCAGGGAGAACACTAAAGCTTTCTTT. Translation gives CASSRRENTKAFF.

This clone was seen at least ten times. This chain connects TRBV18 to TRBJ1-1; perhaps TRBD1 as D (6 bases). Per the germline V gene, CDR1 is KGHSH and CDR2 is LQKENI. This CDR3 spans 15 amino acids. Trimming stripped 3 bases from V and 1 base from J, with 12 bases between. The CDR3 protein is CASSPRQEQNTEAFF. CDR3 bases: TGTGCCAGCTCACCTCGACAGGAACAGAACACTGAAGCTTTCTTT.

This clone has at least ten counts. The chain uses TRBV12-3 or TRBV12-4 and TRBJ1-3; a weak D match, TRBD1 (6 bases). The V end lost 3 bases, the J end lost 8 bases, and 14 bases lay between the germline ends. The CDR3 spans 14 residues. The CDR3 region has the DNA TGTGCCAGCAGTTTGCAGGGGCGCGGGGACACCATATATTTT. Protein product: CASSLQGRGDTIYF.

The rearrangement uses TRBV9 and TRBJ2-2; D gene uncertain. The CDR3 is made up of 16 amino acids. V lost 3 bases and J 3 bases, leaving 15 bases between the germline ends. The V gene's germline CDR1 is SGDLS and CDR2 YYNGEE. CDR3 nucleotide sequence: TGTGCCAGCAGCGCCCCCCTCGGAACTTACACCGGGGAGCTGTTTTTT. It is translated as CASSAPLGTYTGELFF. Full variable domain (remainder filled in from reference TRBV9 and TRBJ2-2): DSGVTQTPKHLITATGQRVTLRCSPRSGDLSVYWYQQSLDQGLQFLIQYYNGEERAKGNILERFSAQQFPDLHSELNLSSLELGDSALYFCASSAPLGTYTGELFFGEGSRLTVL.

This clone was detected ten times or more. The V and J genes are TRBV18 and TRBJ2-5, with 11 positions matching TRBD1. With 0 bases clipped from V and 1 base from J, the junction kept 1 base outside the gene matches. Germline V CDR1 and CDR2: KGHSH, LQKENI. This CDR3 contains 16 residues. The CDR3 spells CASSPPGQGGQETQYF. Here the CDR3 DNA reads TGTGCCAGCTCACCACCGGGACAGGGGGGCCAAGAGACCCAGTACTTC.

This CDR3 reads CASSKERGRYEQYF. DNA for the CDR3: TGTGCCAGCAGCAAGGAAAGGGGGCGTTACGAGCAGTACTTC. This chain links TRBV11-3 with TRBJ2-7, with 7 positions matching TRBD1. The CDR3 is made up of 14 amino acids. In germline, CDR1 is SGHNT, CDR2 YENEEA. V shed 5 bases and J 4 bases; nucleotides not matched to a gene: 8.

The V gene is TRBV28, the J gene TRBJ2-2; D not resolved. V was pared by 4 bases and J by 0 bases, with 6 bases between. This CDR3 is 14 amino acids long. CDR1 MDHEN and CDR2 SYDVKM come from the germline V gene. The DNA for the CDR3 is TGTGCCAGCAGTTCACCCCCGAACACCGGGGAGCTGTTTTTT. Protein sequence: CASSSPPNTGELFF. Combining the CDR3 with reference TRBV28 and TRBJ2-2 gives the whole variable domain DVKVTQSSRYLVKRTGEKVFLECVQDMDHENMFWYRQDPGLGLRLIYFSYDVKMKEKGDIPEGYSVSREKKERFSLILESASTNQTSMYLCASSSPPNTGELFFGEGSRLTVL.